One sample yielded the 24 T cell receptor beta chains listed below, sequenced in a study of T cell changes during pregnancy in multiple sclerosis. TCRdb's table, derived via immunoSEQ multiplex PCR, lists solely in-frame clones and lacks some. The sample carries approximately 69,000 clones, about 91% recorded once. Specimen: CD4+ T cells from peripheral blood mononuclear cells, collected in the third trimester of pregnancy. The receptors were sampled from a female donor in good health, enrolled as a control in a pregnancy study.

This chain joins TRBV4-2 and TRBJ2-3, with 8 bases matching TRBD2. V trimming: 0 bases; J trimming: 5 bases; junction bases outside the gene matches: 7. Germline CDR1 reads LGHNA; CDR2 reads YNFKEQ. CDR3 length equals 16 residues. The CDR3 sequence is CASSQDAGGAGDTQYF. The CDR3, as DNA: TGTGCCAGCAGCCAAGACGCCGGGGGGGCCGGAGATACGCAGTATTTT.

CDR3 coding DNA: TGTGCCAGCAGCTTAGGACAGGGGGCCGCGACTGAAGCTTTCTTT. Amino acids: CASSLGQGAATEAFF. The chain uses TRBV7-2 and TRBJ1-1; 10 nucleotides agree with TRBD1. V dropped 1 base and J dropped 5; count of bases not matched to a gene: 4. The CDR3 contains 15 residues. Germline loops: CDR1 SGHTA, CDR2 FQGNSA.

The CDR3 bases are TGTGCCAGCAGCTTGGACCCCGGGACAGGGAATGAAAAACTGTTTTTT. It translates to CASSLDPGTGNEKLFF. This chain links TRBV5-4 with TRBJ1-4; the match to TRBD1 covers 9 bases. The CDR3 is 16 amino acids. The junction had 5 bases not matched to a gene; V was cut back by 0 bases and J by 5 bases. The germline CDR1 and CDR2 sequences are SGHNT and YYREEE (reference sequence).

The chain uses TRBV10-3 and TRBJ1-5, with 7 bases that match TRBD1. The CDR3 has 16 amino acids. The ends lost 2 bases at V and 0 bases at J; junction bases unmatched: 4. Germline CDR1 reads ENHRY; CDR2 reads SYGVKD. The CDR3 DNA is TGTGCCATCAGTGAGACCGGACAGGTTAGCAATCAGCCCCAGCATTTT. It specifies CAISETGQVSNQPQHF.

The rearrangement uses TRBV4-3 and TRBJ2-3; 7 nucleotides agree with TRBD2. The V gene's germline CDR1 is LGHNA and CDR2 YSLEER. The CDR3 consists of 17 residues. J lost 3 bases, V lost 0 bases, and 9 bases had no gene match. CDR3 DNA sequence: TGCGCCAGCAGCCAAGATTCGTCGGGGGGAGGTACAGATACGCAGTATTTT. Translating it yields CASSQDSSGGGTDTQYF.

CDR3 region: CASRVTSGNTIYF. CDR3 nucleotide sequence: TGTGCCAGTCGAGTAACGTCTGGAAACACCATATATTTT. The gene calls are TRBV19 and TRBJ1-3; D is uncertain. Germline V lookup: CDR1 LNHDA, CDR2 SQIVND (reference sequence). The ends were cut back, 8 bases at V and 1 base at J, with 9 bases in the middle. The CDR3 covers 13 residues.

The V call is TRBV19, the J call TRBJ1-5; 7 positions agree with TRBD1. Germline trimming cut 6 bases from V and 5 bases from J; bases unmatched to any gene: 7. Germline values: CDR1 LNHDA, CDR2 SQIVND (reference sequence). This CDR3 has 14 residues. The CDR3 is CASRGTVEDQPQHF. In DNA form, the CDR3 reads TGTGCCAGTAGGGGGACAGTTGAGGATCAGCCCCAGCATTTT.

The J gene is TRBJ1-5, the V gene TRBV6-1; 7 bases map to TRBD1. The CDR3 sequence is 15 residues long. The ends lost 6 bases at V and 6 bases at J; junction bases unmatched: 11. Germline V gives CDR1 MNHNS, CDR2 SASEGT. The CDR3 protein is CASSRTGEFIQPQHF. CDR3 bases: TGTGCCAGCAGCAGAACAGGGGAATTTATTCAGCCCCAGCATTTT.

The rearrangement uses TRBV6-6 and TRBJ2-7, with 9 bases identical to TRBD1. The CDR3 is made up of 14 amino acids. Germline CDR1 reads MNHNY; CDR2 reads SVGAGI (reference sequence). V shed 7 bases and J 3 bases; nucleotides not matched to a gene: 7. The CDR3 here is CASTPQGASYEQYF. CDR3 DNA sequence: TGTGCCAGCACCCCACAGGGGGCAAGCTACGAGCAGTACTTC.

On this clone itself: Other DNA sequences from this sample encode an identical CDR3 as well. The chain combines TRBV2 with TRBJ1-2; D not certain. Germline V gives CDR1 SNHLY, CDR2 FYNNEI. Trimming left V 2 bases short and J 3 bases short, with 7 bases between. The CDR3 sequence is 13 residues long. The chain's CDR3 is CASSEQVDYGYTF. DNA for the CDR3: TGTGCCAGCAGTGAACAGGTGGACTATGGCTACACCTTC.

V gene TRBV6-1 combines with J gene TRBJ2-5, with a tentative D call TRBD1 (6 bases). The germline V and J ends were trimmed by 9 bases and 1 base, with 12 bases remaining between them. Germline loops: CDR1 MNHNS, CDR2 SASEGT. This CDR3 comprises 13 residues. CDR3 residues: CASRDNLQETQYF. The CDR3 bases are TGTGCCAGTCGGGACAATCTCCAAGAGACCCAGTACTTC.

The rearrangement uses TRBV19 and TRBJ2-7; D is perhaps TRBD1 (6 bases). Trimming took 5 bases from V and 1 from J, leaving 21 bases between them. Germline assignment: CDR1 LNHDA and CDR2 SQIVND (reference sequence). This CDR3 contains 17 residues. The CDR3 reads CASSGASPGHLSYEQYF. CDR3 in DNA: TGTGCCAGTAGTGGTGCATCTCCGGGACATCTATCCTACGAGCAGTACTTC.

J is TRBJ1-1 and V is TRBV5-1, with 8 bases that match TRBD1. J was trimmed by 6 bases and V by 2 bases; bases with no gene match: 9. Germline V lookup: CDR1 SGHRS, CDR2 YFSETQ. This CDR3 comprises 15 residues. CDR3 sequence (DNA): TGCGCCAGCAGCTTCGGCACAGGGGGGAGCGCTGAAGCTTTCTTT. It yields the protein CASSFGTGGSAEAFF.

This rearrangement joins TRBV6-1 to TRBJ1-1; D ambiguous. CDR3 length: 15 amino acids. Germline CDR1 reads MNHNS; CDR2 reads SASEGT. V was shortened by 4 bases and J by 5 bases, with 17 bases between the two germline ends. The CDR3 sequence: CASSGLRGGGTEAFF. Written as DNA, the CDR3 is TGTGCCAGCAGTGGACTACGGGGAGGTGGAACTGAAGCTTTCTTT.

J is TRBJ2-7 and V is TRBV25-1; a possible D gene is TRBD1 (5 bases). Trimming stripped 0 bases from V and 9 bases from J, with 12 bases between. The CDR3 contains 13 residues. Germline V CDR1 and CDR2: MGHDK, SYGVNS. CDR3 nucleotides: TGTGCCAGCAGTGAATACGCGGCAGGGTCGCAGTACTTC. Residues: CASSEYAAGSQYF.

This chain links TRBV18 with TRBJ1-1, with 7 positions matching TRBD1. Germline V CDR1 and CDR2: KGHSH, LQKENI. The V gene end was trimmed by 5 bases and the J gene end by 2 bases; junction bases not matched to a gene: 5. This CDR3 is 14 amino acids long. As DNA, the CDR3 is TGTGCCAGCTCATTGGGGACAGACAACACTGAAGCTTTCTTT. This codes for CASSLGTDNTEAFF. The variable domain in full, with the rest retrieved from reference TRBV18 and TRBJ1-1, is NAGVMQNPRHLVRRRGQEARLRCSPMKGHSHVYWYRQLPEEGLKFMVYLQKENIIDESGMPKERFSAEFPKEGPSILRIQQVVRGDSAAYFCASSLGTDNTEAFFGQGTRLTVV.

This clone was seen a handful of times. V gene TRBV7-8 combines with J gene TRBJ1-6; D perhaps matches TRBD1 (6 bases). Trimming removed 5 bases from V and 5 bases from J, with 13 bases in between. The length of the CDR3 is 15 residues. The V gene's germline CDR1 is SGHVS and CDR2 FQNEAQ. This chain's CDR3 is CASSLTSGDNSPLHF. The CDR3 nucleotides are TGTGCCAGCAGCCTTACATCAGGGGATAATTCACCCCTCCACTTT.

This chain links TRBV6-5 with TRBJ1-5; TRBD1 matches 7 bases. This CDR3 has 14 residues. Germline lookup yields CDR1 MNHEY and CDR2 SVGAGI. Unmatched junction bases numbered 6, after V lost 5 bases and J lost 5 bases. CDR3 nucleotides: TGTGCCAGCAGTCAAGACAGGGCATATCAGCCCCAGCATTTT. Protein: CASSQDRAYQPQHF.

The V call is TRBV19, the J call TRBJ2-5; the D gene is possibly TRBD1 (5 bases). The V end lost 8 bases, the J end lost 4 bases, and 14 bases lay between the germline ends. The CDR3 totals 13 residues. Germline V gene lookup returns CDR1 LNHDA and CDR2 SQIVND (reference sequence). This CDR3 reads CASLPDTGETQYF. In DNA, the CDR3 is TGTGCCAGTTTACCGGACACGGGAGAGACCCAGTACTTC. Looking up the rest from reference TRBV19 and TRBJ2-5 gives the full variable domain: DGGITQSPKYLFRKEGQNVTLSCEQNLNHDAMYWYRQDPGQGLRLIYYSQIVNDFQKGDIAEGYSVSREKKESFPLTVTSAQKNPTAFYLCASLPDTGETQYFGPGTRLLVL.

As DNA, the CDR3 is TGTGCCAGCAGCCCTTCCTTAAGGGGGATCTACGAGCAGTACTTC. This sequence encodes CASSPSLRGIYEQYF. The chain employs TRBV27 and TRBJ2-7; a possible D gene is TRBD1 (6 bases). This CDR3 contains 15 residues. Germline V gene data show CDR1 as MNHEY and CDR2 as SMNVEV (reference sequence). V shed 6 bases and J shed 3 bases, with 18 bases lying between them.

The chain couples TRBV7-2 to TRBJ1-6; 7 bases agree with TRBD1. Unmatched junction bases numbered 0, after V lost 0 bases and J lost 7 bases. The CDR3 runs to 14 residues. CDR1 and CDR2 from the germline V gene are SGHTA and FQGNSA. The CDR3 DNA reads TGTGCCAGCAGCTTAGCACAGGGGAATTCACCCCTCCACTTT. It is translated as CASSLAQGNSPLHF.

This clone was found once. The chain carries TRBV15 and TRBJ1-4, with D possibly matching TRBD1 (6 bases). CDR1 and CDR2 from the germline V gene are LNHNV and YYDKDF (reference sequence). This CDR3 region has 14 residues. V was clipped by 8 bases and J by 8 bases, with 18 bases between them. DNA for the CDR3: TGTGCCACCGGCTTCTTAGGGGGAGGGGAAAAACTGTTTTTT. Encoded protein: CATGFLGGGEKLFF.

The V and J genes are TRBV7-2 and TRBJ1-2, with D possibly TRBD1 on 6 matching bases. The CDR3 is made up of 12 amino acids. Trimming stripped 5 bases from V and 5 bases from J, with 9 bases between. The germline CDR1 and CDR2 sequences are SGHTA and FQGNSA. The CDR3 protein is CASSHRDYGYTF. Here the CDR3 DNA reads TGTGCCAGCAGCCACAGGGATTATGGCTACACCTTC.

This clone was found a few times. The chain carries TRBV19 and TRBJ1-2, with TRBD1 matching over 8 bases. Losses at the gene ends were 6 bases for V and 7 bases for J; bases not matched to a gene: 7. CDR1 LNHDA and CDR2 SQIVND come from the germline V gene (reference sequence). This CDR3 region has 13 residues. CDR3 residues: CASRKGQATGYTF. Here the CDR3 DNA reads TGTGCCAGTAGGAAGGGACAGGCGACTGGCTACACCTTC.